This T cell receptor beta chain was recovered during a study of T-cell reconstitution after alpha-beta-depleted transplantation in children. Study-level results: T-cell counts and diversity were attributed mostly to newly produced T cells one year after transplant. Reportedly, roughly two months post-transplant, alpha-beta T cells arose from several hundred expanded graft clones. Day-60 TCRbeta diversity that was high in some patients was derived from surviving recipient T cells and thymic progenitors.

The ends were cut back, 3 bases at V and 3 bases at J, with 10 bases in the middle. CDR1 is SGDLS, CDR2 YYNGEE, per germline. This CDR3 has 14 amino acids. Using unique molecular identifiers, the investigators prepared the TCRbeta library. Via MiXCR, TCRdb re-called the PCR reads, giving one row per CDR3 protein. The sample lists roughly 790,000 distinct CDR3 sequences; less than 20% were seen once. This clonotype has just a few counts. Its cognate antigen is unknown. This sample comprised PBMCs, mostly from graft donor cells, obtained 360 days after TCRalphabeta/CD19-depleted stem cell transplant. The gene calls are TRBV9 and TRBJ2-1, with D uncertain. This receptor was identified in a male patient younger than 18 who had a stem cell transplant for acute lymphoblastic leukemia, so the T cells may come from the graft donor. Here the CDR3 reads CASSGARLYNEQFF. For the CDR3, the DNA is TGTGCCAGCAGCGGCGCTAGGCTCTACAATGAGCAGTTCTTC.